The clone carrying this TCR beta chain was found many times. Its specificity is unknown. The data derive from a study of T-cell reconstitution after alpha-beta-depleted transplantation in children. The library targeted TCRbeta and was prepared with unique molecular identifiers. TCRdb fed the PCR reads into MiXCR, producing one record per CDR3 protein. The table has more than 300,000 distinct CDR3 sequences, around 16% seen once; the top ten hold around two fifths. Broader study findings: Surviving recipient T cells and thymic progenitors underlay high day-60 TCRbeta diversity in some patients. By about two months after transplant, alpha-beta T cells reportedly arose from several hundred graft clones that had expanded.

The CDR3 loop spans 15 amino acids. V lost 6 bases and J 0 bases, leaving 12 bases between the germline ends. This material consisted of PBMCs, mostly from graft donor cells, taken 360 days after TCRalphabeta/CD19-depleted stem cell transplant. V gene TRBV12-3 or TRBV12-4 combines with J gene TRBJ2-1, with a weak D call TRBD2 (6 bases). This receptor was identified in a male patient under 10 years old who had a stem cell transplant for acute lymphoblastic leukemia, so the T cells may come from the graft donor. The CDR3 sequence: CASSHSGSSYNEQFF. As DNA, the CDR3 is TGTGCCAGCAGCCATAGCGGAAGCTCCTACAATGAGCAGTTCTTC.